The rows below give T cell receptor beta chains drawn from one sample of a study of blood T cell repertoires in COVID-19. Only in-frame clones appear in the TCRdb table, and some are missing; sequencing was by immunoSEQ multiplex PCR. The repertoire consists of roughly 330,000 clones, with about 90% occurring once and the leading ten covering under 6.5%. Sequenced: PBMCs or T cells enriched from blood (not recorded which). The receptors shown here come from a woman under 40 who had recovered from COVID-19. Both conserved end residues are part of each CDR3. A D gene is named only where the DNA matches it firmly. Where a row states a size, it is once, few, many or the class of an expanded clone; other rows omit it.

d_call: .; v_call: TRBV11-2; clone_size: .; j_call: TRBJ2-3; cdr3_nt: TGTGCCAGCAGCCCAGGGGTGACCACAGATACGCAGTATTTT; cdr3_aa: CASSPGVTTDTQYF
d_call: TRBD1; v_call: TRBV30; clone_size: .; j_call: TRBJ1-2; cdr3_nt: TGTGCCTTGATGGGACAGAGCTATGGCTACACCTTC; cdr3_aa: CALMGQSYGYTF
d_call: .; v_call: TRBV9; clone_size: .; j_call: TRBJ1-1; cdr3_nt: TGTGCCAGCAGCGTAGTCCCGGGTGGGACTGAAGCTTTCTTT; cdr3_aa: CASSVVPGGTEAFF
d_call: .; v_call: TRBV29-1; clone_size: .; j_call: TRBJ1-2; cdr3_nt: TGCAGCGTCCACGGCGGCAGGGGCGACGGCTACACCTTC; cdr3_aa: CSVHGGRGDGYTF
d_call: TRBD1; v_call: TRBV28; clone_size: .; j_call: TRBJ1-4; cdr3_nt: TGTGCCAGCAGTTTGCCGACAGGGTTAGCAACTAATGAAAAACTGTTTTTT; cdr3_aa: CASSLPTGLATNEKLFF
d_call: .; v_call: TRBV21-1; clone_size: .; j_call: TRBJ2-1; cdr3_nt: TGTGCCAGCAGCAGATACGGGACCTACAATGAGCAGTTCTTC; cdr3_aa: CASSRYGTYNEQFF
d_call: .; v_call: TRBV19; clone_size: .; j_call: TRBJ1-1; cdr3_nt: TGTGCCAGTAGTGCCCAGAAGGGGGTTCGGGACACTGAAGCTTTCTTT; cdr3_aa: CASSAQKGVRDTEAFF
d_call: TRBD1; v_call: TRBV23-1; clone_size: .; j_call: TRBJ1-1; cdr3_nt: TGCGCCAGCAGTGGACAGGGGGAAGACACTGAAGCTTTCTTT; cdr3_aa: CASSGQGEDTEAFF
d_call: .; v_call: TRBV12-1; clone_size: .; j_call: TRBJ2-4; cdr3_nt: TGTGCCAGCAGCGCCCCGACTAGCGGGGGGGCTTGGGGCAAAAACATTCAGTACTTC; cdr3_aa: CASSAPTSGGAWGKNIQYF
d_call: .; v_call: TRBV30; clone_size: .; j_call: TRBJ1-2; cdr3_nt: TGTGCCTGGGGGGCGGGGGGCTACACCTTC; cdr3_aa: CAWGAGGYTF
d_call: .; v_call: TRBV12-3/TRBV12-4; clone_size: .; j_call: TRBJ2-4; cdr3_nt: TGTGCCAGCAGTTTTCAGGGGGGAAACATTCAGTACTTC; cdr3_aa: CASSFQGGNIQYF
d_call: TRBD2; v_call: TRBV7-3; clone_size: .; j_call: TRBJ2-7; cdr3_nt: TGTGCCAGCAGCCGCGGGGGAGCGGAGCACGAGCAGTACTTC; cdr3_aa: CASSRGGAEHEQYF
d_call: TRBD1; v_call: TRBV3-1/TRBV3-2; clone_size: .; j_call: TRBJ1-4; cdr3_nt: TGTGCCAGCAGTCCGACAGGGACTAATGAAAAACTGTTTTTT; cdr3_aa: CASSPTGTNEKLFF
d_call: .; v_call: TRBV11-2; clone_size: few; j_call: TRBJ1-5; cdr3_nt: TGTGCCAGCAGCTTAGGGGGCGGACAGAATAATCAGCCCCAGCATTTT; cdr3_aa: CASSLGGGQNNQPQHF
d_call: TRBD1; v_call: TRBV4-2; clone_size: .; j_call: TRBJ1-3; cdr3_nt: TGTGCCAGCAGCCAAAGGGCCGGACAGGGCGGAAACACCATATATTTT; cdr3_aa: CASSQRAGQGGNTIYF
d_call: .; v_call: TRBV19; clone_size: few; j_call: TRBJ1-4; cdr3_nt: TGTGCCAGTAGTCTCCGACAGGACCCTACCGAAAAACTGTTTTTT; cdr3_aa: CASSLRQDPTEKLFF
d_call: TRBD1; v_call: TRBV12-5; clone_size: once; j_call: TRBJ1-6; cdr3_nt: TGTGCTAGTGGTTTGGGGTTCCAGGGGGCGCGGAATTCACCCCTCCACTTT; cdr3_aa: CASGLGFQGARNSPLHF
d_call: .; v_call: TRBV30; clone_size: .; j_call: TRBJ1-1; cdr3_nt: TGTGCCTGGAGTGAGGGGGATGGCACTGAAGCTTTCTTT; cdr3_aa: CAWSEGDGTEAFF
d_call: .; v_call: TRBV30; clone_size: once; j_call: TRBJ2-7; cdr3_nt: TGTGCCTGGGGACTCAGGGGCGAGCAGTACTTC; cdr3_aa: CAWGLRGEQYF
d_call: TRBD2; v_call: TRBV5-4; clone_size: .; j_call: TRBJ2-1; cdr3_nt: TGTGCCGGGGGACTAGCGGGGGGCGATGAGCAGTTCTTC; cdr3_aa: CAGGLAGGDEQFF
d_call: TRBD2; v_call: TRBV5-4; clone_size: .; j_call: TRBJ2-3; cdr3_nt: TGTGCCAGCGGCTTTAGCGGGGGGGCCACAGATACGCAGTATTTT; cdr3_aa: CASGFSGGATDTQYF
d_call: .; v_call: TRBV4-2; clone_size: .; j_call: TRBJ1-1; cdr3_nt: TGTGCCAGTGCAGGTCCTTCAATGAACACTGAAGCTTTCTTT; cdr3_aa: CASAGPSMNTEAFF
d_call: .; v_call: TRBV7-2; clone_size: once; j_call: TRBJ1-1; cdr3_nt: TGTGCCAGCAGCTTCCGACGGGGGGTAGCTGAAGCTTTCTTT; cdr3_aa: CASSFRRGVAEAFF
d_call: TRBD1; v_call: TRBV19; clone_size: .; j_call: TRBJ1-1; cdr3_nt: TGTGCCAGTAGTACGGACAGGGGGCGAAGGGCGCGGAACACTGAAGCTTTCTTT; cdr3_aa: CASSTDRGRRARNTEAFF
d_call: TRBD1; v_call: TRBV10-3; clone_size: .; j_call: TRBJ2-7; cdr3_nt: TGTGCCATCAGGGATCCAGGACAGGGACTCTACGAGCAGTACTTC; cdr3_aa: CAIRDPGQGLYEQYF
d_call: TRBD1; v_call: TRBV5-1; clone_size: .; j_call: TRBJ1-2; cdr3_nt: TGCGCCAGCAGCTTGGCCGGGACAGGGGGGATCTATGGCTACACCTTC; cdr3_aa: CASSLAGTGGIYGYTF
d_call: TRBD1; v_call: TRBV27; clone_size: .; j_call: TRBJ1-5; cdr3_nt: TGTGCCAGCAGTTCAACCGGGACAGGCTATCAGCCCCAGCATTTT; cdr3_aa: CASSSTGTGYQPQHF
d_call: .; v_call: TRBV18; clone_size: once; j_call: TRBJ1-1; cdr3_nt: TGTGCCAGCTCACCCATGGCACAGAACACTGAAGCTTTCTTT; cdr3_aa: CASSPMAQNTEAFF
d_call: TRBD2; v_call: TRBV3-1/TRBV3-2; clone_size: .; j_call: TRBJ2-1; cdr3_nt: TGTGCCAGCAGCCAGACCGGGGGGTACAATGAGCAGTTCTTC; cdr3_aa: CASSQTGGYNEQFF
d_call: .; v_call: TRBV9; clone_size: .; j_call: TRBJ1-5; cdr3_nt: TGTGCCAGCAGTGGAGGTTATAGCAATCAGCCCCAGCATTTT; cdr3_aa: CASSGGYSNQPQHF
d_call: TRBD1; v_call: TRBV5-1; clone_size: .; j_call: TRBJ1-2; cdr3_nt: TGCGCCAGCAGCTTGACGACAGGGGGCTACACCTTC; cdr3_aa: CASSLTTGGYTF
d_call: .; v_call: TRBV6-5; clone_size: .; j_call: TRBJ2-1; cdr3_nt: TGTGCCAGCCGACAGTTCTACAATGAGCAGTTCTTC; cdr3_aa: CASRQFYNEQFF
d_call: TRBD2; v_call: TRBV7-2; clone_size: .; j_call: TRBJ2-3; cdr3_nt: TGTGCCAGCAGATCAACTAGCGGGGGGAACACAGATACGCAGTATTTT; cdr3_aa: CASRSTSGGNTDTQYF
d_call: .; v_call: TRBV19; clone_size: .; j_call: TRBJ1-1; cdr3_nt: TGTGCCAGTAGTATAGCCCAGGGTAGATTGAACACTGAAGCTTTCTTT; cdr3_aa: CASSIAQGRLNTEAFF
d_call: TRBD2; v_call: TRBV9; clone_size: .; j_call: TRBJ2-2; cdr3_nt: TGTGCCAGCAGCCCTCGGGGGGGCACCGGGGAGCTGTTTTTT; cdr3_aa: CASSPRGGTGELFF
d_call: TRBD1; v_call: TRBV9; clone_size: .; j_call: TRBJ1-2; cdr3_nt: TGTGCCAGCGGGGGGACAGATGGCTACACCTTC; cdr3_aa: CASGGTDGYTF
d_call: .; v_call: TRBV3-1/TRBV3-2; clone_size: .; j_call: TRBJ2-2; cdr3_nt: TGTGCCAGCCAAGGACTACCGAACACCGGGGAGCTGTTTTTT; cdr3_aa: CASQGLPNTGELFF
d_call: .; v_call: TRBV15; clone_size: .; j_call: TRBJ1-2; cdr3_nt: TGTGCCACCAGCAGAGATGATGGGGAGGGCTACACCTTC; cdr3_aa: CATSRDDGEGYTF
d_call: TRBD1; v_call: TRBV5-1; clone_size: .; j_call: TRBJ1-3; cdr3_nt: TGCGCCAGCAGCGCCGGACAGGACTCTGGAAACACCATATATTTT; cdr3_aa: CASSAGQDSGNTIYF
d_call: .; v_call: TRBV18; clone_size: .; j_call: TRBJ2-5; cdr3_nt: TGTGCCAGCTCACCAGGCCCCACAGGTCAAGAGACCCAGTACTTC; cdr3_aa: CASSPGPTGQETQYF
d_call: .; v_call: TRBV5-1; clone_size: .; j_call: TRBJ2-1; cdr3_nt: TGCGCCAGCAGCTTGGTGCCCGGGAACAATGAGCAGTTCTTC; cdr3_aa: CASSLVPGNNEQFF
d_call: .; v_call: TRBV21-1; clone_size: .; j_call: TRBJ1-2; cdr3_nt: TGTGCCAGCAGCAAGCCGGACTATGGCTACACCTTC; cdr3_aa: CASSKPDYGYTF
d_call: .; v_call: TRBV27; clone_size: .; j_call: TRBJ1-1; cdr3_nt: TGTGCCAGCAGTTTGGGACAGAACACTGAAGCTTTCTTT; cdr3_aa: CASSLGQNTEAFF
d_call: .; v_call: TRBV4-1; clone_size: .; j_call: TRBJ1-1; cdr3_nt: TGCGCCAGCAGCGCCCCGACAGTAGGCACTGAAGCTTTCTTT; cdr3_aa: CASSAPTVGTEAFF
d_call: .; v_call: TRBV7-8; clone_size: .; j_call: TRBJ1-1; cdr3_nt: TGTGCCAGCAGCCGATCCGGACAGATGAACACTGAAGCTTTCTTT; cdr3_aa: CASSRSGQMNTEAFF
d_call: TRBD1; v_call: TRBV5-1; clone_size: .; j_call: TRBJ2-7; cdr3_nt: TGCGCCAGCAGCGGGCCCGGACAGGAATACGCCTACGAGCAGTACTTC; cdr3_aa: CASSGPGQEYAYEQYF
d_call: .; v_call: TRBV27; clone_size: .; j_call: TRBJ2-7; cdr3_nt: TGTGCCAGCACCCGGAGTAGGGGGTCCTACGAGCAGTACTTC; cdr3_aa: CASTRSRGSYEQYF
d_call: .; v_call: TRBV30; clone_size: .; j_call: TRBJ1-5; cdr3_nt: TGTGCCTACTCCCCAGGCCGGGGCGGGGGGGGTCAGCCCCAGCATTTT; cdr3_aa: CAYSPGRGGGGQPQHF
d_call: TRBD1; v_call: TRBV29-1; clone_size: .; j_call: TRBJ1-5; cdr3_nt: TGCAGCGTTCAAGACAGGGGAAAAGATCAGCCCCAGCATTTT; cdr3_aa: CSVQDRGKDQPQHF
d_call: .; v_call: TRBV2; clone_size: few; j_call: TRBJ2-3; cdr3_nt: TGTGCCAGCAGTGAAGGGGCAGGGCTTATCACAGATACGCAGTATTTT; cdr3_aa: CASSEGAGLITDTQYF
d_call: .; v_call: TRBV5-4; clone_size: few; j_call: TRBJ2-2; cdr3_nt: TGTGCCAGCAGCTTGTACGAGGTCTCCCTCAACACCGGGGAGCTGTTTTTT; cdr3_aa: CASSLYEVSLNTGELFF
d_call: TRBD1; v_call: TRBV19; clone_size: .; j_call: TRBJ2-1; cdr3_nt: TGTGCCAGTAGTGATAAGACAGGGGGCGATGAGCAGTTCTTC; cdr3_aa: CASSDKTGGDEQFF
d_call: TRBD1; v_call: TRBV5-1; clone_size: once; j_call: TRBJ1-2; cdr3_nt: TGCGCCAGCAGCTTGGGGACAGGGACGGGAGGCTACACCTTC; cdr3_aa: CASSLGTGTGGYTF
d_call: .; v_call: TRBV2; clone_size: .; j_call: TRBJ1-5; cdr3_nt: TGTGCCAGCCGAGTTAGCAATCAGCCCCAGCATTTT; cdr3_aa: CASRVSNQPQHF
d_call: TRBD1; v_call: TRBV27; clone_size: once; j_call: TRBJ1-5; cdr3_nt: TGTGCCAGCAGTCCTCGGGACAGGTTTAGCAATCAGCCCCAGCATTTT; cdr3_aa: CASSPRDRFSNQPQHF
d_call: .; v_call: TRBV16; clone_size: .; j_call: TRBJ1-1; cdr3_nt: TGTGCCAGCAGCCAATTCTCCGACACTGAAGCTTTCTTT; cdr3_aa: CASSQFSDTEAFF
d_call: TRBD1; v_call: TRBV18; clone_size: .; j_call: TRBJ1-5; cdr3_nt: TGTGCCAGCTCACAAGGACAGGGGGGACAGCCCCAGCATTTT; cdr3_aa: CASSQGQGGQPQHF
d_call: TRBD1; v_call: TRBV2; clone_size: .; j_call: TRBJ1-1; cdr3_nt: TGTGCCAGCAGTTCCCAGGGGGCGGCGGCTTTCTTT; cdr3_aa: CASSSQGAAAFF
d_call: TRBD2; v_call: TRBV5-4; clone_size: .; j_call: TRBJ2-3; cdr3_nt: TGTGCCAGCAGCAGAGCGGGGGACCACACAGATACGCAGTATTTT; cdr3_aa: CASSRAGDHTDTQYF